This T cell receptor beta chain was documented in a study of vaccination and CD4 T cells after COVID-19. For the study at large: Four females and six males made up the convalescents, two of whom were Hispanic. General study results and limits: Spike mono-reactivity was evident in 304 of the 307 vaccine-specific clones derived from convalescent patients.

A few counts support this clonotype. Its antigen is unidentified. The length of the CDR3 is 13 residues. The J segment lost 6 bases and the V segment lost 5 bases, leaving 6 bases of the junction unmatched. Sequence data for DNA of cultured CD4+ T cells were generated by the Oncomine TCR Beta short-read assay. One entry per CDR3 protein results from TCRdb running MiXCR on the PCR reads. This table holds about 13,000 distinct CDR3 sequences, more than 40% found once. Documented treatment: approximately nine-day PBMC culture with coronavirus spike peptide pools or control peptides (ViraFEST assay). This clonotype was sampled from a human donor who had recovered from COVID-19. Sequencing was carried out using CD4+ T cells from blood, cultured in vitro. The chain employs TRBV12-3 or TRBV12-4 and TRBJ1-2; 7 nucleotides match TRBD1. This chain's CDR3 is CASSPGQRHGYTF. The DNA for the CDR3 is TGTGCCAGCAGTCCGGGACAGCGACATGGCTACACCTTC.